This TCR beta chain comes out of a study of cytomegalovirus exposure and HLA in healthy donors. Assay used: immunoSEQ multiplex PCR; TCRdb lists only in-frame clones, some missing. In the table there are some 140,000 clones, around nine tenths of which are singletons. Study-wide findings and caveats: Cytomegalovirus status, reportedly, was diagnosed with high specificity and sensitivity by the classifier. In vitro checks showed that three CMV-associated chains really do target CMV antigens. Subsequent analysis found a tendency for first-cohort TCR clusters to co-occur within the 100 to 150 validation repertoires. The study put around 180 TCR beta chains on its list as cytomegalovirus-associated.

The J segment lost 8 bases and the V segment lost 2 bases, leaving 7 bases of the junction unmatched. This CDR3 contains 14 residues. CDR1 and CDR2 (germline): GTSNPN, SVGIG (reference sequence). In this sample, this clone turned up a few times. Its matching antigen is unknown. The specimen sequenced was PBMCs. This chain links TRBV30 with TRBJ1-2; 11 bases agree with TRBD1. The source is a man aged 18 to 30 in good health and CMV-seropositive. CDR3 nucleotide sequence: TGTGCCTGGAGTCCCGGACAGGGGGCAGAAGGCTACACCTTC. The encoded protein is CAWSPGQGAEGYTF.